Presented here are 30 T cell receptor beta chains from one specimen sequenced in a study of blood T cell repertoires in COVID-19. The table came from immunoSEQ multiplex PCR; TCRdb's copy has only in-frame clones and leaves some out. The sample consists of 40,000 to 60,000 clones, approximately 84% of them appearing once. Sequenced input: peripheral blood. The receptor source for this set is a man aged 50 to 59 with active COVID-19.

The rearrangement joins TRBV28 to TRBJ1-1; D is uncertain. The CDR3 contains 16 residues. The V gene's germline CDR1 is MDHEN and CDR2 SYDVKM. The V gene lost 5 bases and the J gene lost 0 bases, with 16 bases spanning the gap. CDR3 nucleotide sequence: TGTGCCAGCAGTCTAGCAGGTCCTTGGATGAACACTGAAGCTTTCTTT. Encoded protein: CASSLAGPWMNTEAFF.

The V gene is TRBV28, the J gene TRBJ1-2; D may be TRBD1 (6 bases). Trimming left V 4 bases short and J 8 bases short, with 14 bases between. The CDR3 is 13 amino acids. CDR1 is MDHEN and CDR2 is SYDVKM in the germline V gene. CDR3 sequence: CASSSLTGSGYTF. The CDR3 coding sequence is TGTGCCAGCAGTTCACTGACAGGTTCCGGCTACACCTTC.

V gene TRBV19 combines with J gene TRBJ1-6; a possible D gene is TRBD1 (5 bases). Germline V CDR1 and CDR2: LNHDA, SQIVND (reference sequence). This CDR3 spans 18 amino acids. CDR3 sequence (DNA): TGTTCGCCAGCTCCCATACTACAGGTAGGTACCTATAATTCACCCCTCCACTTT. Translating it yields CSPAPILQVGTYNSPLHF.

The chain is built from TRBV24-1 and TRBJ1-1; 7 bases are a match to TRBD1. This CDR3 spans 16 amino acids. Unmatched junction bases numbered 7, after V lost 3 bases and J lost 1 base. Germline values: CDR1 KGHDR, CDR2 SFDVKD. The CDR3 loop is CATSDPSRTGNTEAFF. CDR3 DNA: TGTGCCACCAGTGATCCCAGCCGGACAGGGAACACTGAAGCTTTCTTT.

V is TRBV4-2 and J is TRBJ1-1, with a weak D call TRBD1 (6 bases). V lost 2 bases to trimming and J lost 5 bases, with 12 bases between them. CDR1 LGHNA and CDR2 YNFKEQ come from the germline V gene. This CDR3 spans 14 amino acids. The CDR3 sequence is CASSQWGGRTEAFF. The DNA for the CDR3 is TGTGCCAGCAGCCAATGGGGGGGGCGGACTGAAGCTTTCTTT.

The rearrangement links TRBV25-1 to TRBJ1-1; 8 bases agree with TRBD1. This CDR3 comprises 14 residues. J lost 3 bases, V lost 5 bases, and 5 bases had no gene match. Germline CDR1 MGHDK, CDR2 SYGVNS. The DNA of the CDR3 is TGTGCCAGCAGTCGGACAGGGACATACACTGAAGCTTTCTTT. Amino acid sequence: CASSRTGTYTEAFF. Variable domain in full (rest from reference TRBV25-1 and TRBJ1-1): EADIYQTPRYLVIGTGKKITLECSQTMGHDKMYWYQQDPGMELHLIHYSYGVNSTEKGDLSSESTVSRIRTEHFPLTLESARPSHTSQYLCASSRTGTYTEAFFGQGTRLTVV.

This clone is medium-sized by share. The V call is TRBV5-6, the J call TRBJ2-3; D ambiguous. This CDR3 contains 15 residues. The germline V and J ends were trimmed by 0 bases and 4 bases, with 12 bases remaining between them. CDR1 is SGHDT and CDR2 is YYEEEE in the germline V gene. For the CDR3, the DNA is TGTGCCAGCAGCTTGGGGGCAGGTCCCCCAGATACGCAGTATTTT. Residues: CASSLGAGPPDTQYF.

The genes are TRBV3-1 (or the pseudogene TRBV3-2) and TRBJ2-3; 7 nucleotides align to TRBD2. V shed 7 bases, J shed 4 bases, and the junction held 2 bases outside the gene matches. Germline V lookup: CDR1 LGHDT, CDR2 YNNKEL (reference sequence). The CDR3 length is 12 residues. The CDR3 coding sequence is TGTGCCAGCACGGGGGGAGCAGATACGCAGTATTTT. Protein sequence: CASTGGADTQYF.

The rearrangement joins TRBV10-1 to TRBJ1-3, with D uncertain. Trimming stripped 10 bases from V and 0 bases from J, with 7 bases between. The CDR3 loop spans 12 amino acids. CDR1 and CDR2 from the germline V gene are WNHNN and SYGVQD (reference sequence). The CDR3 nucleotides are TGCGCCACCATTAGCTCTGGAAACACCATATATTTT. Its translation is CATISSGNTIYF.

The gene calls are TRBV2 and TRBJ2-2, with 8 bases that match TRBD2. After removal of 4 bases from V and 4 bases from J, the junction contained 11 bases not matched to a gene. Germline assignment: CDR1 SNHLY and CDR2 FYNNEI. The CDR3 extends over 17 amino acids. The CDR3 nucleotides are TGTGCCAGCAGTGTAGAAACTAGCGGAATACCCACCGGGGAGCTGTTTTTT. Amino acid sequence: CASSVETSGIPTGELFF. Using reference TRBV2 and TRBJ2-2 for the parts outside the CDR3, the full variable domain is EPEVTQTPSHQVTQMGQEVILRCVPISNHLYFYWYRQILGQKVEFLVSFYNNEISEKSEIFDDQFSVERPDGSNFTLKIRSTKLEDSAMYFCASSVETSGIPTGELFFGEGSRLTVL.

This chain connects TRBV3-1 (or the pseudogene TRBV3-2) to TRBJ1-1; the D gene is possibly TRBD1 (5 bases). V was clipped by 4 bases and J by 4 bases, with 10 bases between them. The germline CDR1 and CDR2 sequences are LGHDT and YNNKEL (reference sequence). The CDR3 is made up of 13 amino acids. CDR3 residues: CASSPLDSTEAFF. DNA for the CDR3: TGTGCCAGCAGCCCCCTAGACAGCACTGAAGCTTTCTTT.

V usage is TRBV13 and J usage is TRBJ2-5; the match to TRBD2 covers 8 bases. The germline CDR1 and CDR2 sequences are PRHDT and FYEKMQ (reference sequence). Trimming removed 2 bases from V and 1 base from J; junction bases left unmatched: 3. This CDR3 is 15 amino acids long. The CDR3 bases are TGTGCCAGCAGCTTAACCGGGGGGGGCCAAGAGACCCAGTACTTC. Protein: CASSLTGGGQETQYF.

The gene calls are TRBV7-2 and TRBJ1-2, with D possibly TRBD1 on 5 matching bases. The CDR3 has 16 residues. Germline V gene data show CDR1 as SGHTA and CDR2 as FQGNSA. V lost 3 bases and J lost 11, with 25 bases in between. CDR3: CASSFGTAVRGNRYTF. The CDR3 DNA follows: TGTGCCAGCAGCTTCGGGACTGCCGTAAGAGGGAATCGTTACACCTTC.

The chain couples TRBV4-2 to TRBJ2-1; D is perhaps TRBD2 (5 bases). The ends were cut back, 4 bases at V and 7 bases at J, with 20 bases in the middle. The CDR3 runs 16 residues. CDR1 is LGHNA, CDR2 YNFKEQ, per germline. CDR3 in DNA: TGTGCCAGCAGCCGCCCTGGTAGGCCGGACTTAAATGAGCAGTTCTTC. It encodes CASSRPGRPDLNEQFF.

This clone was seen only a few times. The V and J genes are TRBV15 and TRBJ1-2; the D is unclear. Per the germline V gene, CDR1 is LNHNV and CDR2 is YYDKDF (reference sequence). V gave up 1 base and J gave up 7 bases, with 19 bases separating them. The CDR3 consists of 16 residues. Here the CDR3 reads CATSRVIILEGGGYTF. For the CDR3, the DNA is TGTGCCACCAGCAGAGTGATTATATTAGAGGGTGGTGGCTACACCTTC.

The chain links TRBV4-2 to TRBJ2-3; possible D gene TRBD1, 7 bases. This CDR3 comprises 18 residues. The V end lost 1 base, the J end lost 0 bases, and 17 bases lay between the germline ends. Germline V gene data show CDR1 as LGHNA and CDR2 as YNFKEQ. DNA for the CDR3: TGTGCCAGCAGCCAAGCCCTCAGGGGGAGGACTAGCACAGATACGCAGTATTTT. This codes for CASSQALRGRTSTDTQYF.

This chain joins TRBV6-5 and TRBJ2-7; TRBD1 agrees at 11 bases. CDR3 length: 13 amino acids. Germline V gives CDR1 MNHEY, CDR2 SVGAGI. V lost 6 bases and J lost 6; bases outside the gene matches: 4. Here the CDR3 DNA reads TGTGCCAGCAGACGGACAGGGGGCCTCGAGCAGTACTTC. This codes for CASRRTGGLEQYF.

This clone showed up just a few times. The chain recombines TRBV5-4 with TRBJ1-2; 8 bases map to TRBD1. In germline, CDR1 is SGHNT, CDR2 YYREEE (reference sequence). Unmatched junction bases numbered 6, after V lost 3 bases and J lost 8 bases. This CDR3 is built from 13 residues. The CDR3 here is CASSSQGAQGYTF. The DNA for the CDR3 is TGTGCCAGCAGCTCGCAGGGGGCGCAAGGCTACACCTTC.

The chain carries TRBV27 and TRBJ2-2, with unresolved D. There are 14 residues in the CDR3. Germline CDR1 and CDR2: MNHEY and SMNVEV (reference sequence). V lost 7 bases to trimming and J lost 3 bases, with 12 bases between them. The chain's CDR3 is CASKEARDTGELFF. The CDR3 nucleotides read TGTGCCAGCAAAGAGGCCAGAGACACCGGGGAGCTGTTTTTT.

The chain combines TRBV7-2 with TRBJ1-1; D gene ambiguous. Germline V gives CDR1 SGHTA, CDR2 FQGNSA. The CDR3 consists of 14 residues. Deletions cut 1 base from V and 2 bases from J, with 8 bases between. In DNA, the CDR3 is TGTGCCAGCAGCTTAGGGCAGGCTAACACTGAAGCTTTCTTT. It specifies CASSLGQANTEAFF.

The V call is TRBV7-9, the J call TRBJ1-5; perhaps TRBD1 as D (5 bases). The germline gives CDR1 SEHNR, CDR2 FQNEAQ (reference sequence). CDR3 size: 17 residues. V dropped 4 bases and J dropped 6 bases, with 22 bases sitting between them. This CDR3 is CASSSGTIPGSSQPQHF. The CDR3, as DNA: TGTGCCAGCAGCTCCGGGACTATCCCAGGTTCGAGTCAGCCCCAGCATTTT.

V gene TRBV5-4 combines with J gene TRBJ1-2; D call uncertain. V was clipped by 3 bases and J by 5 bases, with 14 bases between them. Germline V CDR1 and CDR2: SGHNT, YYREEE (reference sequence). The CDR3 consists of 14 residues. In DNA, the CDR3 is TGTGCCAGCAGCTCCTCCGAGGGCCTGTATGGCTACACCTTC. Protein sequence: CASSSSEGLYGYTF. Based on the CDR3 plus reference TRBV5-4 and TRBJ1-2, the full variable domain is ETGVTQSPTHLIKTRGQQVTLRCSSQSGHNTVSWYQQALGQGPQFIFQYYREEENGRGNFPPRFSGLQFPNYSSELNVNALELDDSALYLCASSSSEGLYGYTFGSGTRLTVV.

This chain connects TRBV6-5 to TRBJ1-4, with 10 bases lining up with TRBD1. The V gene end was trimmed by 3 bases and the J gene end by 8 bases; junction bases not matched to a gene: 6. The CDR3 consists of 15 residues. Germline CDR1 and CDR2: MNHEY and SVGAGI. The CDR3 here is CASSYRGTGEEKLFF. The CDR3 coding sequence is TGTGCCAGCAGTTATCGAGGGACAGGGGAGGAAAAACTGTTTTTT.

This chain connects TRBV2 to TRBJ2-3, with D possibly TRBD2 on 5 matching bases. The germline CDR1 and CDR2 sequences are SNHLY and FYNNEI. This CDR3 comprises 16 residues. V was pared by 8 bases and J by 0 bases, with 18 bases between. The CDR3 loop reads CASESFSASSTDTQYF. CDR3 DNA sequence: TGTGCCAGCGAATCGTTTAGCGCATCTAGCACAGATACGCAGTATTTT.

This clone has only one observation. The chain employs TRBV5-5 and TRBJ1-2, with 8 nucleotides matching TRBD1. With 4 bases clipped from V and 2 bases from J, the junction kept 4 bases outside the gene matches. Per the germline V gene, CDR1 is SGHKS and CDR2 is YYEKEE (reference sequence). CDR3 length: 14 residues. The CDR3 coding sequence is TGTGCCAGCAGCACCGGACAGGGCAACTATGGCTACACCTTC. It specifies CASSTGQGNYGYTF.

This chain connects TRBV6-5 to TRBJ2-1; a weak D match, TRBD2 (6 bases). The V end lost 7 bases, the J end lost 6 bases, and 16 bases lay between the germline ends. The CDR3 runs to 14 residues. CDR1 is MNHEY and CDR2 is SVGAGI in the germline V gene. In DNA form, the CDR3 reads TGTGCCAGCAACGGTCTCGGGACTCCCAATGAGCAGTTCTTC. As protein: CASNGLGTPNEQFF.

This clone was detected a few times. The chain joins TRBV19 to TRBJ2-5; a possible D gene is TRBD1 (6 bases). V lost 5 bases, J lost 1 base, and 14 bases lay in between. From germline, CDR1 is LNHDA and CDR2 SQIVND (reference sequence). This CDR3 contains 15 residues. The CDR3 sequence: CASSPLTGLQETQYF. The DNA of the CDR3 is TGTGCCAGTAGTCCCTTGACAGGACTCCAAGAGACCCAGTACTTC. Complete variable domain (other parts from reference TRBV19 and TRBJ2-5): DGGITQSPKYLFRKEGQNVTLSCEQNLNHDAMYWYRQDPGQGLRLIYYSQIVNDFQKGDIAEGYSVSREKKESFPLTVTSAQKNPTAFYLCASSPLTGLQETQYFGPGTRLLVL.

The CDR3 region is CATSEASGGGSSYNEQFF. In nucleotides, the CDR3 is TGTGCCACCAGTGAGGCTAGCGGGGGGGGTAGCTCCTACAATGAGCAGTTCTTC. The rearrangement links TRBV24-1 to TRBJ2-1; 12 positions match TRBD2. The germline V gene encodes CDR1 KGHDR and CDR2 SFDVKD. V shed 4 bases and J 0 bases; nucleotides not matched to a gene: 6. The CDR3 is 18 residues long.

This rearrangement joins TRBV4-3 to TRBJ2-5, with D perhaps TRBD2 (5 bases). Germline V gene lookup returns CDR1 LGHNA and CDR2 YSLEER. Trimming pared 1 base from V and 7 bases from J, leaving 13 bases between. The CDR3 is 14 amino acids. CDR3 amino acids: CASSQVPFEGTQYF. CDR3 DNA sequence: TGCGCCAGCAGCCAAGTACCATTCGAGGGGACCCAGTACTTC.

The chain uses TRBV5-1 and TRBJ2-2; possibly TRBD1 for D (5 bases). V was pared by 0 bases and J by 3 bases, with 9 bases between. CDR3 length: 15 amino acids. CDR1 is SGHRS, CDR2 YFSETQ, per germline. The CDR3: CASSLVGQDTGELFF. The CDR3 region has the DNA TGCGCCAGCAGCTTGGTGGGGCAAGACACCGGGGAGCTGTTTTTT. Supplemented by reference TRBV5-1 and TRBJ2-2, the full variable domain reads KAGVTQTPRYLIKTRGQQVTLSCSPISGHRSVSWYQQTPGQGLQFLFEYFSETQRNKGNFPGRFSGRQFSNSRSEMNVSTLELGDSALYLCASSLVGQDTGELFFGEGSRLTVL.